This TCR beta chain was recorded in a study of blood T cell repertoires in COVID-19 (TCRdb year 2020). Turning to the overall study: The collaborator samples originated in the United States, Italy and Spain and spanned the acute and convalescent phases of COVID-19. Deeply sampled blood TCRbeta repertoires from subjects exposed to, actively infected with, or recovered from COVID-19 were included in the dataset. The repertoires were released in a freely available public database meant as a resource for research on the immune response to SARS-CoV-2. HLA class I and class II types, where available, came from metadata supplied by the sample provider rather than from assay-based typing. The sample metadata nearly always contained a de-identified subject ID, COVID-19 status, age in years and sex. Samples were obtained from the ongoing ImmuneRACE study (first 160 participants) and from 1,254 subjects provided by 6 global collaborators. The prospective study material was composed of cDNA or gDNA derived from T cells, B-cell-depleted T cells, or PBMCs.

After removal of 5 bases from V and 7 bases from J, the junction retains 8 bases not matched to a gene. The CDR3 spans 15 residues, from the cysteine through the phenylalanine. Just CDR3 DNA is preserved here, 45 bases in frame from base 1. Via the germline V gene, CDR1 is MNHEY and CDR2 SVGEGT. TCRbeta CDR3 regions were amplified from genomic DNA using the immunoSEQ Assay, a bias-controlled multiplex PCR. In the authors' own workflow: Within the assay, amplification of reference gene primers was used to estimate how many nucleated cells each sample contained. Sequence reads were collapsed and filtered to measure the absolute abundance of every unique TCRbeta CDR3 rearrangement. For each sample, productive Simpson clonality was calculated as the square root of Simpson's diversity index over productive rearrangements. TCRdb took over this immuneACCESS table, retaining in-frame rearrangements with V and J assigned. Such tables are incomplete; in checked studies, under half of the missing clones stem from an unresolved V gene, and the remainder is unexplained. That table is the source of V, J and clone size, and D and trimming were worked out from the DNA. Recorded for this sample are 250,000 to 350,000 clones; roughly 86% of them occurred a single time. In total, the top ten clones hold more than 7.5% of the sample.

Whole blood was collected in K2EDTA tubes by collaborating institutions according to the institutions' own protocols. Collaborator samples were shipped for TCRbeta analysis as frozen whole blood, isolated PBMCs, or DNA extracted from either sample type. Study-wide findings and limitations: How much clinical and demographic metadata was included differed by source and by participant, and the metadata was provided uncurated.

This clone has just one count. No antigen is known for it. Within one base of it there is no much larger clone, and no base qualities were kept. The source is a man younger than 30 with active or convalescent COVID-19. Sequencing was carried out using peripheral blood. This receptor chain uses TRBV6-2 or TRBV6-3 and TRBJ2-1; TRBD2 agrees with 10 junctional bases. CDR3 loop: CASSEGAGGRNEQFF. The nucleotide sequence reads TGTGCCAGCAGTGAGGGAGCGGGGGGGCGAAATGAGCAGTTCTTC.